The source of this T cell receptor (beta chain) is a study of OX40 agonist ivuxolimab in advanced cancers. Overall study context: The patients received agonistic anti-OX40 (CD134) antibody ivuxolimab. Hepatocellular carcinoma, melanoma, renal cell or head and neck cancer affected the dose-escalation patients. General observations from the study: Averaging showed that CD8+ T cells had more expanded clones than CD4+ did.

Regarding this clone: The antigen is undetermined.

With 6 bases removed from V and 2 bases from J, the gap between germline ends came to 11 bases. CDR3 length: 14 amino acids. CDR1 and CDR2 from the germline V gene are KGHSH and LQKENI. Sequencing was performed with immunoSEQ multiplex PCR; in TCRdb, only in-frame clones are kept and a portion is missing. Of about 58,000 clones in the sample, roughly 88% were seen once. The specimen comprised CD4+ or CD8+ T cells sorted from blood, sampled in a trial of the OX40 agonist ivuxolimab. The sequence came from an adult with an advanced solid tumor such as melanoma, head and neck, liver or kidney cancer. The V and J genes are TRBV18 and TRBJ1-3; a possible D gene is TRBD1 (5 bases). Written as DNA, the CDR3 is TGTGCCAGCTCCCGCGACAGCCCTGGAAACACCATATATTTT. This sequence encodes CASSRDSPGNTIYF.